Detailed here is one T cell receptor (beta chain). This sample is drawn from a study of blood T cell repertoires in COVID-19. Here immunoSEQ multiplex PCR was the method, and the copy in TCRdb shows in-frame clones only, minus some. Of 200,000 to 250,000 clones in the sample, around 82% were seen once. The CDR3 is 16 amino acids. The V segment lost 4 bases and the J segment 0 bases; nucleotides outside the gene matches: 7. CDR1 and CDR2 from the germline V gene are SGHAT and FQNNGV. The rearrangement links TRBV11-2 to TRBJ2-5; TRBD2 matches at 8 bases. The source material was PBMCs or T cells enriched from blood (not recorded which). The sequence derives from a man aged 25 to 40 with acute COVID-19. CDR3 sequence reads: CASSSQRGTDQETQYF. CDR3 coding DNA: TGTGCCAGCAGCTCCCAGCGGGGGACGGACCAAGAGACCCAGTACTTC.